There are a few counts of the clone carrying this T cell receptor (beta chain). Its specificity is not known. This sample was included in a study of spatial heterogeneity in lung cancer. Study overall: Detected beta-chain sequences consistently exceeded alpha-chain sequences. Study-level results: Ubiquitous expanded tumor TCRs were seen in blood more at resection than at follow-up.

Time point reported: blood at routine non-recurrence follow-up after resection. Whole RNA, which was extracted from tumor, nontumor lung tissue or frozen PBMC, was sequenced without any cell sorting. V dropped 4 bases and J dropped 2 bases, with 11 bases sitting between them. The germline CDR1 and CDR2 sequences are LNHDA and SQIVND (reference sequence). This CDR3 is built from 14 residues. MiXCR was run by TCRdb on the 5' RACE reads, yielding one entry per CDR3 protein. This sample yields around 47,000 distinct CDR3 sequences, of which about 7.4% are seen a single time; around 38% belongs to the top ten.

The sample here was PBMCs, taken at follow-up. This clonotype originated in a female donor with early-stage non-small cell lung cancer. The V call is TRBV19, the J call TRBJ2-5; D may be TRBD1 (5 bases). Here the CDR3 reads CASSKRTSQETQYF. CDR3 coding DNA: TGTGCCAGTAGTAAGAGGACATCGCAAGAGACCCAGTACTTC.